This T cell receptor beta chain was retrieved from a study of radiation and T cells in renal cell carcinoma (dated by TCRdb to the early 2020s). For the wider study: A total of fewer than 55 samples underwent TCR beta sequencing, made up of roughly 26 tumors and around 27 peripheral blood samples. Across all 50 or so samples, 4 million or so unique CDR3 nucleotide sequences encoding around 2,500,000 unique CDR3 amino acid sequences were identified. The final blood draw was performed at 4 weeks after radiation, at the same time as nephrectomy. Results the study describes overall, beyond this receptor: Effects of radiation dose or scheduling on the TCR repertoire could not be addressed with the single-armed trial design. Blood repertoire dynamics were not followed beyond 4 weeks after treatment. No pretreatment tumor biopsies were available, so the baseline intratumoral presence of clonotypes could not be determined. In blood, the top tumor clonotypes increased between baseline and 2 weeks post-radiation and then shrank by 4 weeks, which suggests that tumor-resident clones expanded only transiently.

The sample's time point label, decoded: blood 4 weeks post-SBRT, at nephrectomy. The meaning of the sample's treatment or condition label: 15 Gy SBRT to primary tumor, nephrectomy 4 weeks later. The samples were drawn from a clinical trial, where primary renal cell carcinomas were treated with 15 Gy of stereotactic body radiation therapy and then removed by nephrectomy 4 weeks afterward. To track tumor-enriched clonotypes, serial peripheral blood was sampled from radiation-treated patients at baseline and at 2 weeks and 4 weeks after SBRT. Every patient's renal cell carcinoma showed clear cell pathology. Genomic DNA for TCR sequencing was prepared using the QIAamp DNA Blood Mini Kit (Qiagen). The analyses included just those samples that passed every quality control check. Concerning this clone itself: It has no known antigen specificity. Base qualities are not recorded, but no much larger clone differs from it by a single base.

Trimming accounts for 3 bases at V and 1 base at J, while the number of junction bases matched to no gene is 4. The germline V gene supplies CDR1 LGHNA and CDR2 YSLEER. From its cysteine to its phenylalanine, the CDR3 spans 15 amino acids. Solely the CDR3 DNA is kept, with 45 bases framed from the first base. TCR beta libraries were generated from genomic DNA with the immunoSEQ kit, following the manufacturer's recommendations. To prepare libraries, a first multiplex PCR with proprietary primers was run, followed by a second PCR that added unique barcodes, and a bead cleanup was done after each round. A kit-provided positive control reaction and a negative control reaction were included in every sample batch. The final libraries were assessed on an Agilent 4200 TapeStation D1000 ScreenTape, pooled by volume, and quantified by qPCR. Sequencing ran on an Illumina NextSeq500 with a MidOutput 150-cycle cartridge, using 156 Read1 and 15 Index1 cycles with kit custom primers. The pooled library was loaded at approximately 1 pM, with a roughly 18% PhiX control spiked in. In the original analysis: Vendor-processed data were analyzed in R, and a clonotype was defined as all T cells sharing the same CDR3 nucleotide sequence. For clone abundance analyses, frequencies were normalized to the 10,000 most abundant clones in each sample. Public T cell clones, averaging fewer than five per sample, were removed before analysis. Tumor-enriched and baseline blood-enriched clonotypes were defined by at least a 32-fold difference in abundance between compartments. Clonotypes expanded or contracted between blood time points were identified with a beta-binomial differential abundance model. Similarity between tumor and blood repertoires was quantified using the Baroni-Urbani and Buser coefficient, and groups were compared with two-tailed Wilcoxon tests in R. The source is immuneACCESS, and TCRdb retained only in-frame sequences with V and J called. Part of the clones is not carried over; for the studies checked, unresolved V genes explain less than half of this, and the remainder is unexplained. Clone size and V and J calls were adopted from that table, with D and trimming inferred from the DNA. Counted in this sample were about 73,000 clones; approximately 87% of them appeared once. The top ten clones comprise under 2.5% of the sample.

The V and J segments used are TRBV4-3 and TRBJ1-1; 8 nucleotides in the junction match TRBD1. The TCR was taken from a woman aged 55-69 years with renal cell carcinoma. The sequences come from blood, collected from a patient whose treatment included radiotherapy and nephrectomy. The CDR3 has the sequence CASSHTDRANTEAFF. The nucleotide sequence reads as follows: TGCGCCAGCAGCCATACGGACAGGGCGAACACTGAAGCTTTCTTT.